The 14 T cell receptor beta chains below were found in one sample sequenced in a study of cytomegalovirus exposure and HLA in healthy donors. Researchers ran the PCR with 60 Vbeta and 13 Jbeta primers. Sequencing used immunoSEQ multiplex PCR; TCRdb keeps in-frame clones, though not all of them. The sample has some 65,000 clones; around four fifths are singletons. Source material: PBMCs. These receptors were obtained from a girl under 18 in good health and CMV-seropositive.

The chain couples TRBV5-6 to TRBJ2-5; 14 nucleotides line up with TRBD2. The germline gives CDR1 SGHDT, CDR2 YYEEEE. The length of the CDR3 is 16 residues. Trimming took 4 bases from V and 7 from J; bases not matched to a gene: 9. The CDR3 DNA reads TGTGCCAGCAGCAAGGGACTAGCGGGAGTTACTGGGACCCAGTACTTC. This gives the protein CASSKGLAGVTGTQYF.

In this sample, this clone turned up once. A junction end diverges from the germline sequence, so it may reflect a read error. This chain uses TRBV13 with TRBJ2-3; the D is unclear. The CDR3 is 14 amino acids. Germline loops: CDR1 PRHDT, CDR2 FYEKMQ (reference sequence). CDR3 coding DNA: TGTGCCAGCAGCTTACAACAGAGCCCAGAAACGCAGTATTTT. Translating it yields CASSLQQSPETQYF.

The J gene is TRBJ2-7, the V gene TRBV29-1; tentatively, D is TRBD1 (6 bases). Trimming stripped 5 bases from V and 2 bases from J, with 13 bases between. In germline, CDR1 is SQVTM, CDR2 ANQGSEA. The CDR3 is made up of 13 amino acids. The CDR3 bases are TGCAGCGTTACGTCGGACAGCCCCTACGAGCAGTACTTC. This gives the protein CSVTSDSPYEQYF.

The CDR3 sequence is CASTDLGGVPYTGELFF. CDR3 in DNA: TGTGCCAGCACCGACCTGGGGGGGGTCCCATACACCGGGGAGCTGTTTTTT. V and J are TRBV7-9 and TRBJ2-2; 7 bases map to TRBD2. In germline, CDR1 is SEHNR, CDR2 FQNEAQ (reference sequence). After removal of 7 bases from V and 3 bases from J, the junction contained 14 bases not matched to a gene. CDR3 length: 17 amino acids. Together with reference TRBV7-9 and TRBJ2-2, the CDR3 gives the full variable domain: DTGVSQNPRHKITKRGQNVTFRCDPISEHNRLYWYRQTLGQGPEFLTYFQNEAQLEKSRLLSDRFSAERPKGSFSTLEIQRTEQGDSAMYLCASTDLGGVPYTGELFFGEGSRLTVL.

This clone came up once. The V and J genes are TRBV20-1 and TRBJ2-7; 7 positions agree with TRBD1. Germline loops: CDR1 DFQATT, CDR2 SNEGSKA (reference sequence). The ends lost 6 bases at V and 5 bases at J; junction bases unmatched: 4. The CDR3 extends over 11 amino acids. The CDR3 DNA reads TGCAGTGCCAATGACAGGGACGAGCAGTACTTC. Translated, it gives CSANDRDEQYF.

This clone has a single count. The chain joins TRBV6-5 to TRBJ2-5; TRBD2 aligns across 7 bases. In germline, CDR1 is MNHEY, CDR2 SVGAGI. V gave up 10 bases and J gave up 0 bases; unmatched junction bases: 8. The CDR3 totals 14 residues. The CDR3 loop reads CATALGGDQETQYF. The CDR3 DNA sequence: TGTGCCACCGCCTTGGGGGGGGACCAAGAGACCCAGTACTTC.

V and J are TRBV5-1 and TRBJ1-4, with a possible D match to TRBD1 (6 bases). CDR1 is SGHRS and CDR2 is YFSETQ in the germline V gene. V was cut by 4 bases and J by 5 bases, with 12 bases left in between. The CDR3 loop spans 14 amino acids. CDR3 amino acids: CASSRQGSNEKLFF. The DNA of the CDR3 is TGCGCCAGCAGCAGGCAGGGGTCGAATGAAAAACTGTTTTTT.

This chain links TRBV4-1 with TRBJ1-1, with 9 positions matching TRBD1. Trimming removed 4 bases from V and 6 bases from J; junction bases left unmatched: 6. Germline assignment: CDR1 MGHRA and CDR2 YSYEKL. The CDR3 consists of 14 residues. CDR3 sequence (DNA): TGCGCCAGCAGCCCCCGTGGACAGGGGTCTGAAGCTTTCTTT. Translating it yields CASSPRGQGSEAFF.

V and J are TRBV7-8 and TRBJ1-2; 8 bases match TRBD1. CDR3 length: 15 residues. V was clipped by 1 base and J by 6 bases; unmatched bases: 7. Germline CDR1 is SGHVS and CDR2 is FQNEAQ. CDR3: CASSLVGRGRDGYTF. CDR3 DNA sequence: TGTGCCAGCAGCTTAGTGGGCAGGGGGCGGGATGGCTACACCTTC.

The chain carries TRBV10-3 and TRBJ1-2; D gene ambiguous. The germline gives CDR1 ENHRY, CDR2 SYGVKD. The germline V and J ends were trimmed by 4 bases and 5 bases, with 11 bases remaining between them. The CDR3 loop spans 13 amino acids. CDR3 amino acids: CAISGVAVYGYTF. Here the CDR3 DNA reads TGTGCCATCAGTGGCGTTGCGGTGTATGGCTACACCTTC.

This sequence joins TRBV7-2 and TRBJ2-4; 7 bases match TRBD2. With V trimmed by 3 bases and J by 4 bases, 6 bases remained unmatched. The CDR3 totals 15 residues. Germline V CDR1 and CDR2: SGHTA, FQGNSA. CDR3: CASSFFGRNKNIQYF. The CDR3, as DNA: TGTGCCAGCAGCTTTTTCGGGAGGAATAAAAACATTCAGTACTTC.

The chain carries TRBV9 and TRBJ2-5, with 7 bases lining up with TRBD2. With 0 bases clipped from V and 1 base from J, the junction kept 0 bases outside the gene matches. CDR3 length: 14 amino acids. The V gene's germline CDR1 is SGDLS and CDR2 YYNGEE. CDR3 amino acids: CASSVGGGQETQYF. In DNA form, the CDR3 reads TGTGCCAGCAGCGTAGGCGGGGGCCAAGAGACCCAGTACTTC.

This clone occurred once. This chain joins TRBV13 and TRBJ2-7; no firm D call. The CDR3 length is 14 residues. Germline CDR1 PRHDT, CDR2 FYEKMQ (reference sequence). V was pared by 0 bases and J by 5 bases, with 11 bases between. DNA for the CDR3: TGTGCCAGCAGCTTAGGCGGAGAGTTCCACGAGCAGTACTTC. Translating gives CASSLGGEFHEQYF.

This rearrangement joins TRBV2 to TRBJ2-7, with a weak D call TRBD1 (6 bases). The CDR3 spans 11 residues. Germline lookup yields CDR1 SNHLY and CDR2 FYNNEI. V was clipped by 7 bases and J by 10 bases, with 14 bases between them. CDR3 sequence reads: CASTTGHNQYF. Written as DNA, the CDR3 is TGTGCCAGCACAACAGGGCACAACCAGTACTTC.